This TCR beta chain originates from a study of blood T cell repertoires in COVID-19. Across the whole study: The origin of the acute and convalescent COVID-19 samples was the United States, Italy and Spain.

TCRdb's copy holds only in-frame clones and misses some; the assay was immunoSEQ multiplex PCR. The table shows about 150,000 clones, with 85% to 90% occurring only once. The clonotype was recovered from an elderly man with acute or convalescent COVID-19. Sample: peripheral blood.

Here the CDR3 DNA reads TGTGCCAGCAGCCTGGACAGTCACTCTGGAAACACCATATATTTT. Its translation is CASSLDSHSGNTIYF. The chain recombines TRBV9 with TRBJ1-3; perhaps TRBD1 as D (6 bases). Trimming pared 4 bases from V and 0 bases from J, leaving 11 bases between. The CDR3 length is 15 residues. CDR1 is SGDLS, CDR2 YYNGEE, per germline.